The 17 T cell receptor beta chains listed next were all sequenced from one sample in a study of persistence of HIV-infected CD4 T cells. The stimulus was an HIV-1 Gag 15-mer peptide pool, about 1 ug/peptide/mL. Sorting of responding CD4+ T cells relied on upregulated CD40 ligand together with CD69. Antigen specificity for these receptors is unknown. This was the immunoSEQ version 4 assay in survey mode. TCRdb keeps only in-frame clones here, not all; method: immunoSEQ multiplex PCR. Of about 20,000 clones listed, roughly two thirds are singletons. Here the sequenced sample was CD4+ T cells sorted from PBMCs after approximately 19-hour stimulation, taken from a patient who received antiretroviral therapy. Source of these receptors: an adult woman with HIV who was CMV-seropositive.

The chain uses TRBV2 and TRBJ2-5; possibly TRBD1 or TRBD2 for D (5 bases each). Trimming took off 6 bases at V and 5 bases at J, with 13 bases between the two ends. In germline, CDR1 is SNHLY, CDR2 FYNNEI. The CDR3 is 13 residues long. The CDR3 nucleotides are TGTGCCAGCAGCTCTACGGGGCTGGAGACCCAGTACTTC. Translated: CASSSTGLETQYF. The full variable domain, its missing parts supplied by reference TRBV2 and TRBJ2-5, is EPEVTQTPSHQVTQMGQEVILRCVPISNHLYFYWYRQILGQKVEFLVSFYNNEISEKSEIFDDQFSVERPDGSNFTLKIRSTKLEDSAMYFCASSSTGLETQYFGPGTRLLVL.

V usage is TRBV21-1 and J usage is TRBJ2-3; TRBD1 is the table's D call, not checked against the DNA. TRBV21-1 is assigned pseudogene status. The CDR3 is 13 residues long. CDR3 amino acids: CASFRAYTDTQYF. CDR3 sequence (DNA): TGTGCCAGCTTCAGGGCTTACACAGATACGCAGTATTTT.

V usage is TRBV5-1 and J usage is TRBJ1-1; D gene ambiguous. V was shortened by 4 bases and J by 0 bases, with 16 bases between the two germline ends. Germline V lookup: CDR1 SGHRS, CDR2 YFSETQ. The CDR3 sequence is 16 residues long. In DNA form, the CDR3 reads TGCGCCAGCAGCCGAATTACCTCGACGGTGAACACTGAAGCTTTCTTT. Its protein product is CASSRITSTVNTEAFF. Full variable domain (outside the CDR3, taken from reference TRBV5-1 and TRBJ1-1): KAGVTQTPRYLIKTRGQQVTLSCSPISGHRSVSWYQQTPGQGLQFLFEYFSETQRNKGNFPGRFSGRQFSNSRSEMNVSTLELGDSALYLCASSRITSTVNTEAFFGQGTRLTVV.

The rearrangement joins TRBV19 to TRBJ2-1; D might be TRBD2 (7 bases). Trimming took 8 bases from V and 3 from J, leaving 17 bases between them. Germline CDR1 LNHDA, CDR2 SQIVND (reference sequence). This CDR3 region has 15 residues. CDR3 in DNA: TGTGCCAGTGGGAGAGGCGGGGGCGTCTACAATGAGCAGTTCTTC. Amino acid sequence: CASGRGGGVYNEQFF.

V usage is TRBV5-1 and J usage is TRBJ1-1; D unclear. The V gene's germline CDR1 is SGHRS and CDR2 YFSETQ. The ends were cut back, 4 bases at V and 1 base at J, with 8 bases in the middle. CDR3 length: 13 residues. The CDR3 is CASSARPNTEAFF. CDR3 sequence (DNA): TGCGCCAGCAGCGCAAGGCCGAACACTGAAGCTTTCTTT.

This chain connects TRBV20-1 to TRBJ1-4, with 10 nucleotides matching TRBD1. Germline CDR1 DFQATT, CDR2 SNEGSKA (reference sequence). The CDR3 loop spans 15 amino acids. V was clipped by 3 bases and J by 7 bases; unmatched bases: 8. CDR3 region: CSASSRDRGSEKLFF. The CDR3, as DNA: TGCAGTGCTAGTAGCCGGGACAGGGGTAGTGAAAAACTGTTTTTT.

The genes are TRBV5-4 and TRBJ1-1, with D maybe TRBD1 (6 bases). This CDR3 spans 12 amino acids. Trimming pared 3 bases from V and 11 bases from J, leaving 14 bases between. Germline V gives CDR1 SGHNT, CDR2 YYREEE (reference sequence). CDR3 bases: TGTGCCAGCAGCTACTTAGGGGGGGACGCTTTCTTT. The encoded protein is CASSYLGGDAFF. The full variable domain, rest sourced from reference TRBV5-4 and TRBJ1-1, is ETGVTQSPTHLIKTRGQQVTLRCSSQSGHNTVSWYQQALGQGPQFIFQYYREEENGRGNFPPRFSGLQFPNYSSELNVNALELDDSALYLCASSYLGGDAFFGQGTRLTVV.

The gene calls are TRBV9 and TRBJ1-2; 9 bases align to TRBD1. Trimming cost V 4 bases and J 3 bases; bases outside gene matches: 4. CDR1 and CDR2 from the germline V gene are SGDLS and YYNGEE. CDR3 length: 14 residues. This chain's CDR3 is CASSPRTGDYGYTF. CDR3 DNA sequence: TGTGCCAGCAGCCCCCGGACAGGGGACTATGGCTACACCTTC.

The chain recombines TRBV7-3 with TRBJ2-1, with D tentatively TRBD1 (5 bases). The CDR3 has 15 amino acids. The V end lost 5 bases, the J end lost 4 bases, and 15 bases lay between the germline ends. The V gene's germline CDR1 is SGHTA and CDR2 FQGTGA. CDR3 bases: TGTGCCAGCAGCCACAGCCAAGGACATTACAATGAGCAGTTCTTC. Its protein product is CASSHSQGHYNEQFF.

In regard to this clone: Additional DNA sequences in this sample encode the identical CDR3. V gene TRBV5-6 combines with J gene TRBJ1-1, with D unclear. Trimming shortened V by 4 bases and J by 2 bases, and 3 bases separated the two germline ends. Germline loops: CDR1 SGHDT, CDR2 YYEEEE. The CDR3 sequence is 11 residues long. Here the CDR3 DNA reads TGTGCCAGCAGCCTCAACACTGAAGCTTTCTTT. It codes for CASSLNTEAFF.

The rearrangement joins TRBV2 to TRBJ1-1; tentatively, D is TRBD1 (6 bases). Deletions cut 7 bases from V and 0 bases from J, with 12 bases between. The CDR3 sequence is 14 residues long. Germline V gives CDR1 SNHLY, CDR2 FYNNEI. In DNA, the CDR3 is TGTGCCAGCAACCGACAGGTGGTGAACACTGAAGCTTTCTTT. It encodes CASNRQVVNTEAFF.

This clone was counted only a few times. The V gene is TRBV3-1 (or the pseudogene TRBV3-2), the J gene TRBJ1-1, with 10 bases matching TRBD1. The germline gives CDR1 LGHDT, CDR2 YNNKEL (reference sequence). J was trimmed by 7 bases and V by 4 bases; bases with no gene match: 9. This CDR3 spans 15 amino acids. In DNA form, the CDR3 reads TGTGCCAGCAGCCTTCCGGGACAGGGGATTGGTGAAGCTTTCTTT. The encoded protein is CASSLPGQGIGEAFF.

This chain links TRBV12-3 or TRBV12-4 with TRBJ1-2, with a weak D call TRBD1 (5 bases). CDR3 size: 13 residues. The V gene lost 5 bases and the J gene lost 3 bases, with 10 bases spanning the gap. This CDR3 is CASSPRGDYGYTF. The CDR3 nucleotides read TGTGCCAGCAGTCCCCGGGGGGACTATGGCTACACCTTC.

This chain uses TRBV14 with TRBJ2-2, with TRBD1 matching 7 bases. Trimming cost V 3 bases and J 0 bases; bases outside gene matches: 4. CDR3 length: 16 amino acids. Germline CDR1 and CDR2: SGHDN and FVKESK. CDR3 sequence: CASSHLRGSNTGELFF. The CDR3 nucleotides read TGTGCCAGCAGCCACCTCAGGGGGTCGAACACCGGGGAGCTGTTTTTT.

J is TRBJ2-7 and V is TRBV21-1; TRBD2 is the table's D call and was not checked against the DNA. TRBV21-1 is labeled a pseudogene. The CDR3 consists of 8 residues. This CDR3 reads CDRRKQYV. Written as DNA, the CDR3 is TGTGACAGGAGGAAGCAGTACGTC.

This CDR3 is CASSPGTVLTGELFF. The CDR3 DNA is TGTGCCAGCAGCCCCGGGACAGTCCTCACCGGGGAGCTGTTTTTT. This chain uses TRBV6-5 with TRBJ2-2, with 7 bases identical to TRBD1. The CDR3 totals 15 residues. V gave up 6 bases and J gave up 4 bases; unmatched junction bases: 8. CDR1 is MNHEY and CDR2 is SVGAGI in the germline V gene.

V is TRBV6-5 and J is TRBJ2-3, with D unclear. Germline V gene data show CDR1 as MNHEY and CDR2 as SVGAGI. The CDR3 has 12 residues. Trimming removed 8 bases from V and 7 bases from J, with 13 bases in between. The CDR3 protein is CASHLGSNTQYF. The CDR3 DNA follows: TGTGCCAGCCACCTAGGGTCGAATACGCAGTATTTT.